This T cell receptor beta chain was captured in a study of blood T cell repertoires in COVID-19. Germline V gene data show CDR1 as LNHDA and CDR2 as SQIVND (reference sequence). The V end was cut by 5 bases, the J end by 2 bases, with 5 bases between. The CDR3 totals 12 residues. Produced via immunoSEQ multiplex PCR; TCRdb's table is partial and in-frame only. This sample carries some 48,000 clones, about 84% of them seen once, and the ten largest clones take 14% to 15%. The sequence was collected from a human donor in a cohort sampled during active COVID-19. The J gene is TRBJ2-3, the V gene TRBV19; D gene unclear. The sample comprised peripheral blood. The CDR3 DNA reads TGTGCCAGTAGTCTTTTCACAGATACGCAGTATTTT. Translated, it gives CASSLFTDTQYF.